What follows are 3 T cell receptor beta chains derived from one specimen sequenced in a study of post-analysis software for immune sequencing data. Tagging with unique molecular identifiers was a feature of the TCR beta cDNA libraries. A single record per CDR3 protein comes from TCRdb applying MiXCR to the PCR reads. The sample includes more than 500,000 distinct CDR3 sequences, around a third seen only once; the top ten take 4.5% to 7.5%. Study-level points and caveats: The five TRBV segments detected at higher frequency in patients than in controls included TRBV5-6, TRBV5-1 and TRBV20-1.

These receptors have no identified antigens. Sequencing was performed on blood. The origin of the receptors is a girl under 18 with multiple sclerosis.

This clonotype was seen only once. V is TRBV5-1 and J is TRBJ1-1; D gene ambiguous. The germline V gene has CDR1 SGHRS and CDR2 YFSETQ. V lost 4 bases, J lost 0 bases, and 7 bases lay in between. The length of the CDR3 is 13 residues. The CDR3 loop reads CASSGILNTEAFF. The CDR3 region has the DNA TGCGCCAGCAGCGGGATACTGAACACTGAAGCTTTCTTT. Full variable domain (rest looked up from reference TRBV5-1 and TRBJ1-1): KAGVTQTPRYLIKTRGQQVTLSCSPISGHRSVSWYQQTPGQGLQFLFEYFSETQRNKGNFPGRFSGRQFSNSRSEMNVSTLELGDSALYLCASSGILNTEAFFGQGTRLTVV.

This clonotype was observed many times. Relative to the germline gene, one junction end is altered; a read error may explain this. V is TRBV5-1 and J is TRBJ1-2; 8 positions agree with TRBD1. Germline CDR1 reads SGHRS; CDR2 reads YFSETQ. The CDR3 totals 13 residues. The CDR3 reads CASSLDREYGYTF. CDR3 bases: TGTGCCAGCAGTTTGGACAGGGAGTATGGCTACACCTTC.

This clonotype was observed a few times. The chain links TRBV9 to TRBJ2-1; D gene unclear. Germline V lookup: CDR1 SGDLS, CDR2 YYNGEE. This CDR3 is 13 amino acids long. V lost 4 bases and J 8 bases, leaving 13 bases between the germline ends. CDR3 DNA: TGTGCCAGCAGCCCCAGTTCACGAGATGAGCAGTTCTTC. Translated: CASSPSSRDEQFF.